A single T cell receptor (beta chain) is shown here with its context. Its antigen remains unidentified. The sample originates from a study of cytomegalovirus exposure and HLA in healthy donors. Whole-study context: The approximately 120 validation repertoires, a later analysis reported, used the same platform as the approximately 630 first-cohort repertoires.

Trimming stripped 8 bases from V and 3 bases from J, with 14 bases between. Germline-derived CDR1 and CDR2 are MNHNS and SASEGT. CDR3 length: 13 amino acids. Profiled with immunoSEQ multiplex PCR; TCRdb holds only in-frame clones, not every one. The sample has under 300,000 clones; 90% are singletons. Regarding the study as a whole: It was confirmed in vitro that a few of the CMV-associated chains were specific for CMV antigens.

The sequence came from a woman under 30 in good health and CMV-seronegative. This chain connects TRBV6-1 to TRBJ2-7; weak D call: TRBD1 (5 bases). Input material: PBMCs. CDR3 sequence reads: CASEEGANYEQYF. In nucleotides, the CDR3 is TGTGCCAGCGAGGAAGGGGCCAACTACGAGCAGTACTTC.